The next 29 T cell receptor beta chains were all read from a single sample in a study of OX40 agonist ivuxolimab in advanced cancers. Only in-frame clones appear in the TCRdb table, and some are missing; sequencing was by immunoSEQ multiplex PCR. The sample lists about 46,000 clones, around 89% occurring once. Sequencing was performed on CD4+ or CD8+ T cells sorted from blood, taken in a trial of the OX40 agonist ivuxolimab. The source of these receptors is an adult with an advanced solid tumor such as melanoma, head and neck, liver or kidney cancer.

The rearrangement uses TRBV28 and TRBJ2-1, with D possibly being TRBD2 (6 bases). Per the germline V gene, CDR1 is MDHEN and CDR2 is SYDVKM. The CDR3 contains 15 residues. V lost 5 bases, J lost 2 bases, and 13 bases lay in between. CDR3 DNA: TGTGCCAGCAGTCAAGCGGGTGACCCCTACAATGAGCAGTTCTTC. Translation gives CASSQAGDPYNEQFF.

About this clone itself: Other nucleotide sequences from this sample produce the same CDR3. The chain recombines TRBV4-3 with TRBJ2-1; 7 nucleotides match TRBD1. CDR3 length: 15 amino acids. V was pared by 0 bases and J by 3 bases, with 2 bases of the junction left unmatched. Germline V gene data show CDR1 as LGHNA and CDR2 as YSLEER. This CDR3 is CASSQDGTDYNEQFF. CDR3 nucleotides: TGCGCCAGCAGCCAAGACGGGACAGACTACAATGAGCAGTTCTTC.

The chain uses TRBV5-4 and TRBJ2-1; no reliable D call. V was pared by 7 bases and J by 2 bases, with 13 bases between. The CDR3 is 14 amino acids. Germline-derived CDR1 and CDR2 are SGHNT and YYREEE (reference sequence). CDR3 protein: CASRVWGAYNEQFF. The CDR3 DNA reads as TGTGCCAGCCGGGTTTGGGGTGCCTACAATGAGCAGTTCTTC.

The chain uses TRBV7-8 and TRBJ1-5, with 7 bases fitting TRBD1. The V segment lost 1 base and the J segment 1 base; nucleotides outside the gene matches: 4. This CDR3 comprises 16 residues. Germline CDR1 is SGHVS and CDR2 is FQNEAQ. The CDR3 nucleotides read TGTGCCAGCAGCTTAGGTGCAGGGGGAAGCAATCAGCCCCAGCATTTT. Translation gives CASSLGAGGSNQPQHF.

The rearrangement joins TRBV19 to TRBJ2-7, with 9 nucleotides matching TRBD1. Germline loops: CDR1 LNHDA, CDR2 SQIVND (reference sequence). J was trimmed by 4 bases and V by 7 bases; bases with no gene match: 5. This CDR3 has 13 amino acids. The CDR3 region is CASTPGQGYEQYF. The CDR3 DNA sequence: TGTGCCAGTACTCCGGGACAGGGTTACGAGCAGTACTTC. The full variable domain, its missing parts supplied by reference TRBV19 and TRBJ2-7, is DGGITQSPKYLFRKEGQNVTLSCEQNLNHDAMYWYRQDPGQGLRLIYYSQIVNDFQKGDIAEGYSVSREKKESFPLTVTSAQKNPTAFYLCASTPGQGYEQYFGPGTRLTVT.

The chain employs TRBV28 and TRBJ1-4, with a tentative D call TRBD1 (5 bases). CDR1 is MDHEN, CDR2 SYDVKM, per germline. The ends were cut back, 6 bases at V and 4 bases at J, with 18 bases in the middle. The CDR3 contains 16 residues. CDR3 loop: CASSPLVGGDNEKLFF. In DNA form, the CDR3 reads TGTGCCAGCAGCCCTCTCGTCGGGGGAGATAATGAAAAACTGTTTTTT.

The chain carries TRBV30 and TRBJ1-1; D remains unclear. V was shortened by 4 bases and J by 0 bases, with 18 bases between the two germline ends. The CDR3 length is 16 residues. Germline values: CDR1 GTSNPN, CDR2 SVGIG (reference sequence). CDR3 loop: CAWNIDTLEMNTEAFF. The DNA for the CDR3 is TGTGCCTGGAACATAGACACTCTAGAGATGAACACTGAAGCTTTCTTT.

This chain uses TRBV11-2 with TRBJ2-7; D unresolved. V shed 3 bases and J shed 3 bases, with 12 bases lying between them. The CDR3 covers 14 residues. CDR1 SGHAT and CDR2 FQNNGV come from the germline V gene. The CDR3 sequence: CASSFEAPSYEQYF. CDR3 bases: TGTGCCAGCAGCTTCGAGGCGCCGAGCTACGAGCAGTACTTC.

CDR3 amino acids: CASSLGGPGELFF. As DNA, the CDR3 is TGTGCCAGCAGCCTCGGGGGTCCCGGGGAGCTGTTTTTT. The rearrangement uses TRBV9 and TRBJ2-2; D perhaps matches TRBD2 (6 bases). V shed 4 bases and J shed 6 bases, with 10 bases lying between them. The CDR3 is 13 amino acids. The germline V gene has CDR1 SGDLS and CDR2 YYNGEE.

V is TRBV6-6 and J is TRBJ2-5, with unresolved D. Deletions cut 7 bases from V and 0 bases from J, with 6 bases between. The CDR3 runs 12 residues. CDR1 and CDR2 (germline): MNHNY, SVGAGI (reference sequence). This CDR3 is CASTANQETQYF. In DNA, the CDR3 is TGTGCCAGCACGGCAAACCAAGAGACCCAGTACTTC.

This chain joins TRBV19 and TRBJ2-5; the match to TRBD2 covers 10 bases. This CDR3 contains 15 residues. Germline lookup yields CDR1 LNHDA and CDR2 SQIVND (reference sequence). Germline trimming cut 1 base from V and 2 bases from J; bases unmatched to any gene: 1. CDR3 nucleotide sequence: TGTGCCAGTAGTATAGTACTAGCGGGGCAAGAGACCCAGTACTTC. Residues: CASSIVLAGQETQYF.

This chain joins TRBV28 and TRBJ2-1; tentative D call: TRBD2 (6 bases). The CDR3 spans 13 residues. V was clipped by 6 bases and J by 2 bases, with 8 bases between them. Germline loops: CDR1 MDHEN, CDR2 SYDVKM. In DNA form, the CDR3 reads TGTGCCAGCAGCGGAGGGACCTACAATGAGCAGTTCTTC. As protein: CASSGGTYNEQFF.

As regards this clone: A much larger clone is a single base away; this may be a read error. V gene TRBV4-1 combines with J gene TRBJ2-7, with D tentatively TRBD1 or TRBD2 (5 bases each). The CDR3 totals 13 residues. Trimming stripped 3 bases from V and 2 bases from J, with 8 bases between. Germline-derived CDR1 and CDR2 are MGHRA and YSYEKL. The CDR3 protein is CASSQGETYEQYF. CDR3 DNA sequence: TGCGCCAGCAGCCAGGGGGAGACCTACGAGCAGTACTTC.

The chain carries TRBV30 and TRBJ1-1; TRBD1 matches 9 bases. Losses at the gene ends were 3 bases for V and 6 bases for J; bases not matched to a gene: 14. The CDR3 runs 16 residues. Per germline, CDR1 GTSNPN and CDR2 SVGIG (reference sequence). For the CDR3, the DNA is TGTGCCTGGAGCGATAGGGTTAAGACAGGGGGTCCTGAAGCTTTCTTT. As protein: CAWSDRVKTGGPEAFF. The whole variable domain, remainder taken from reference TRBV30 and TRBJ1-1, is SQTIHQWPATLVQPVGSPLSLECTVEGTSNPNLYWYRQAAGRGLQLLFYSVGIGQISSEVPQNLSASRPQDRQFILSSKKLLLSDSGFYLCAWSDRVKTGGPEAFFGQGTRLTVV.

The V call is TRBV28, the J call TRBJ2-5, with D possibly being TRBD2 (5 bases). The CDR3 has 12 residues. V was trimmed by 11 bases and J by 3 bases, leaving 13 bases between them. Germline lookup yields CDR1 MDHEN and CDR2 SYDVKM. The CDR3 region is CAVQKRKETQYF. For the CDR3, the DNA is TGTGCCGTCCAAAAGCGGAAAGAGACCCAGTACTTC.

This clone has only one observation. The rearrangement links TRBV29-1 to TRBJ1-2; 10 bases are shared with TRBD1. Germline V lookup: CDR1 SQVTM, CDR2 ANQGSEA. V lost 5 bases and J lost 7; bases outside the gene matches: 7. The CDR3 is 13 amino acids. The CDR3 spells CSVFRQGAIGYTF. The CDR3 DNA is TGCAGCGTTTTCAGACAGGGGGCGATTGGCTACACCTTC.

Details on this clone: Sequence at one end of the junction differs from germline and may be a read error. The chain couples TRBV13 to TRBJ2-1, with 8 nucleotides matching TRBD1. CDR3 length: 13 residues. CDR1 and CDR2 from the germline V gene are PRHDT and FYEKMQ (reference sequence). CDR3 nucleotide sequence: TGTGCCAGCAGCTTGCTTACTCCCGGGACAGGCGTCTTC. Translating gives CASSLLTPGTGVF.

The genes are TRBV9 and TRBJ2-1; 10 bases map to TRBD2. This CDR3 contains 14 residues. The germline gives CDR1 SGDLS, CDR2 YYNGEE. Unmatched junction bases numbered 2, after V lost 2 bases and J lost 6 bases. The CDR3 reads CASSVSGRVNEQFF. In nucleotides, the CDR3 is TGTGCCAGCAGCGTCAGCGGGAGGGTCAATGAGCAGTTCTTC. Complete variable domain (other parts from reference TRBV9 and TRBJ2-1): DSGVTQTPKHLITATGQRVTLRCSPRSGDLSVYWYQQSLDQGLQFLIQYYNGEERAKGNILERFSAQQFPDLHSELNLSSLELGDSALYFCASSVSGRVNEQFFGPGTRLTVL.

This chain joins TRBV5-1 and TRBJ2-3; D uncertain. Per germline, CDR1 SGHRS and CDR2 YFSETQ. V shed 3 bases and J shed 2 bases, with 4 bases lying between them. This CDR3 comprises 12 residues. CDR3 residues: CASSSNTDTQYF. The CDR3 nucleotides read TGCGCCAGCAGCTCGAACACAGATACGCAGTATTTT.

This rearrangement joins TRBV5-1 to TRBJ2-3; TRBD2 matches 12 bases. The germline gives CDR1 SGHRS, CDR2 YFSETQ. The CDR3 covers 17 residues. V trimming: 1 base; J trimming: 2 bases; junction bases outside the gene matches: 5. CDR3 nucleotides: TGCGCCAGCAGCTTGACCGGACTAGCGGGGAACACAGATACGCAGTATTTT. This encodes CASSLTGLAGNTDTQYF.

The rearrangement uses TRBV19 and TRBJ1-5; D is perhaps TRBD1 (6 bases). The V gene's germline CDR1 is LNHDA and CDR2 SQIVND (reference sequence). The CDR3 has 14 amino acids. The V end was cut by 5 bases, the J end by 5 bases, with 13 bases between. As DNA, the CDR3 is TGTGCCAGTAGTTTACAGGGAGGCTATCAGCCCCAGCATTTT. This encodes CASSLQGGYQPQHF.

This rearrangement joins TRBV5-6 to TRBJ2-3; 15 nucleotides agree with TRBD2. CDR3 length: 16 amino acids. J lost 7 bases, V lost 2 bases, and 5 bases had no gene match. The V gene's germline CDR1 is SGHDT and CDR2 YYEEEE. CDR3 protein: CASSFGLAGGANTQYF. The CDR3 nucleotides are TGTGCCAGCAGCTTCGGACTAGCGGGAGGGGCAAATACGCAGTATTTT.

The chain uses TRBV6-4 and TRBJ2-2; D remains unclear. Germline V gene lookup returns CDR1 MRHNA and CDR2 SNTAGT. V gave up 0 bases and J gave up 5 bases, with 4 bases separating them. CDR3 length equals 13 residues. CDR3 sequence reads: CASSDSSTGELFF. DNA of the CDR3: TGTGCCAGCAGTGACTCGAGTACCGGGGAGCTGTTTTTT.

The DNA for the CDR3 is TGTGCCAGCAGCTCGGGACAGGGGGCAGGATACACCGGGGAGCTGTTTTTT. This encodes CASSSGQGAGYTGELFF. The chain carries TRBV28 and TRBJ2-2; 12 bases agree with TRBD1. Losses at the gene ends were 6 bases for V and 3 bases for J; bases not matched to a gene: 8. CDR3 length: 17 residues. Germline CDR1 and CDR2: MDHEN and SYDVKM. The full variable domain, completed using reference TRBV28 and TRBJ2-2, is DVKVTQSSRYLVKRTGEKVFLECVQDMDHENMFWYRQDPGLGLRLIYFSYDVKMKEKGDIPEGYSVSREKKERFSLILESASTNQTSMYLCASSSGQGAGYTGELFFGEGSRLTVL.

The chain recombines TRBV19 with TRBJ2-1; D gene ambiguous. V gave up 5 bases and J gave up 2 bases, with 10 bases separating them. The CDR3 runs 14 residues. From germline, CDR1 is LNHDA and CDR2 SQIVND (reference sequence). The CDR3 DNA sequence: TGTGCCAGTAGTGGAACTGGGCCCTACAATGAGCAGTTCTTC. It translates to CASSGTGPYNEQFF.

This clone was detected only once. This sequence joins TRBV6-6 and TRBJ2-7, with a tentative D call TRBD1 (6 bases). The CDR3 contains 13 residues. CDR1 and CDR2 from the germline V gene are MNHNY and SVGAGI (reference sequence). V dropped 2 bases and J dropped 8 bases, with 13 bases sitting between them. The CDR3 DNA reads as TGTGCCAGCAGTTACCAGGAAACAGGGAAGCAGTACTTC. Translating gives CASSYQETGKQYF.

This clone has a handful of counts. The chain recombines TRBV4-3 with TRBJ1-5; D remains ambiguous. Germline-derived CDR1 and CDR2 are LGHNA and YSLEER. The CDR3 is 16 amino acids. Trimming stripped 8 bases from V and 8 bases from J, with 25 bases between. Here the CDR3 DNA reads TGCGCCAGCCACCGAGCGGGAGAGGGTCCGGGAGAGCCCCAGCATTTT. This codes for CASHRAGEGPGEPQHF.

The gene calls are TRBV7-8 and TRBJ2-3, with a weak D call TRBD1 (6 bases). V gave up 1 base and J gave up 4 bases, with 15 bases separating them. CDR1 and CDR2 from the germline V gene are SGHVS and FQNEAQ. This CDR3 spans 16 amino acids. The CDR3 DNA is TGTGCCAGCAGCTTAGAGGCAGGGGTGTTTTCAGATACGCAGTATTTT. It yields the protein CASSLEAGVFSDTQYF.

The chain is built from TRBV29-1 and TRBJ2-7, with TRBD2 matching 11 bases. CDR3 size: 15 residues. The V gene end was trimmed by 2 bases and the J gene end by 2 bases; junction bases not matched to a gene: 5. CDR1 and CDR2 from the germline V gene are SQVTM and ANQGSEA. CDR3 sequence (DNA): TGCAGCGTTGAAATCGAACTAGCGGGAGCCTACGAGCAGTACTTC. It yields the protein CSVEIELAGAYEQYF.